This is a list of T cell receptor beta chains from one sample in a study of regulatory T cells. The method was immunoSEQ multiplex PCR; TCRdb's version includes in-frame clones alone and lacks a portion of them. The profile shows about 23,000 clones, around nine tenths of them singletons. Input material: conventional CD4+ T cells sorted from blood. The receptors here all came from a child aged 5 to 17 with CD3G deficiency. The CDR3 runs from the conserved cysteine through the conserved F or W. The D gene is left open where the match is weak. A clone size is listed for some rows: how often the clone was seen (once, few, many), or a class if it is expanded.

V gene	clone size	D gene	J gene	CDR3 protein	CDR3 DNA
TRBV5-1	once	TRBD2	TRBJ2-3	CASSETSGRPRTDTQYF	TGCGCCAGCAGCGAGACTAGCGGGAGGCCTCGCACAGATACGCAGTATTTT
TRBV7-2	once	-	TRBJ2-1	CASSTRGTNEQFF	TGTGCCAGCAGCACCAGGGGCACCAATGAGCAGTTCTTC
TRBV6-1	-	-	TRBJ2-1	CASSEGVSINEQFF	TGTGCCAGCAGTGAAGGGGTTAGCATCAATGAGCAGTTCTTC
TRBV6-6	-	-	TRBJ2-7	CASSYSTGEQYF	TGTGCCAGCAGTTACTCGACGGGCGAGCAGTACTTC
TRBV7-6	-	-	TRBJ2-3	CASSLGPQGMGTQYF	TGTGCCAGCAGCTTAGGTCCTCAGGGTATGGGTACGCAGTATTTT
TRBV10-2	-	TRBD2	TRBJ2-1	CASRTSLHNEQFF	TGCGCCTCCAGGACTAGCCTCCACAATGAGCAGTTCTTC
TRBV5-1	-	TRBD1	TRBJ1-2	CASSPGTGGGYGYTF	TGCGCCAGCAGCCCCGGGACAGGGGGCGGCTATGGCTACACCTTC
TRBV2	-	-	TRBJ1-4	CASSGQTVSATNEKLFF	TGTGCCAGCAGTGGCCAGACTGTTTCTGCAACTAATGAAAAACTGTTTTTT
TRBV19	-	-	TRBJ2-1	CASSIRGTGSHPYNEQFF	TGTGCCAGTAGTATCAGGGGAACCGGGTCCCATCCTTACAATGAGCAGTTCTTC
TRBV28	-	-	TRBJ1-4	CASRDLRAREKLFF	TGTGCCAGCCGAGACCTAAGGGCAAGGGAAAAACTGTTTTTT
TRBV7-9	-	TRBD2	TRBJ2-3	CASSPGGLAGDTQYF	TGTGCCAGCAGCCCCGGGGGACTAGCGGGAGATACGCAGTATTTT
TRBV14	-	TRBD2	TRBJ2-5	CASSQAQRELEETQYF	TGTGCCAGCAGCCAAGCCCAGCGGGAGTTGGAGGAGACCCAGTACTTC
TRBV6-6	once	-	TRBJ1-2	CASSYRGVDGYTF	TGTGCCAGCAGTTACCGGGGCGTGGATGGCTACACCTTC
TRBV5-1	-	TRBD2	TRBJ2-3	CASSLFAGGPDTQYF	TGCGCCAGCAGCTTGTTTGCGGGAGGACCAGATACGCAGTATTTT
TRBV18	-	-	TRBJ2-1	CASSQKDGRYEQFF	TGTGCCAGCTCCCAAAAAGACGGACGGTATGAGCAGTTCTTC
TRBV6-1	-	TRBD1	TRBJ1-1	CASNPTGVNTEAFF	TGTGCCAGCAACCCGACAGGGGTGAACACTGAAGCTTTCTTT
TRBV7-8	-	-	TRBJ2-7	CASSPSDLGEQYF	TGTGCCAGCAGCCCATCCGACCTTGGCGAGCAGTACTTC
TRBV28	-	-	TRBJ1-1	CASTPRGALNTEAFF	TGTGCCAGCACCCCCCGGGGGGCCTTGAACACTGAAGCTTTCTTT
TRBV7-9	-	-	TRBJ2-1	CASSLGVPGGGEQFF	TGTGCCAGCAGCTTAGGTGTACCAGGAGGGGGTGAGCAGTTCTTC
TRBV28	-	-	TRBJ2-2	CASSLGGGTGELFF	TGTGCCAGCAGTTTAGGAGGGGGCACCGGGGAGCTGTTTTTT
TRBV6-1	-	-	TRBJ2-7	CASSEAPTRVEQYF	TGTGCCAGCAGTGAAGCGCCGACGAGGGTCGAGCAGTACTTC
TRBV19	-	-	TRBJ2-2	CASSMRGTTGELFF	TGTGCCAGTAGTATGAGGGGTACCACCGGGGAGCTGTTTTTT
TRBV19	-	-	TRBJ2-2	CASTSRGGTGELFF	TGTGCCAGTACTAGTCGGGGCGGCACCGGGGAGCTGTTTTTT
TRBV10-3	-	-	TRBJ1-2	CAISSDNYGYTF	TGTGCCATCAGTTCAGATAACTATGGCTACACCTTC
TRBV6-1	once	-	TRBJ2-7	CASSESRMIEEQYF	TGTGCCAGCAGTGAATCCAGGATGATTGAGGAGCAGTACTTC
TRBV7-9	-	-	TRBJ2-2	CASSSRGELFF	TGTGCCAGCAGCTCCAGGGGGGAGCTGTTTTTT
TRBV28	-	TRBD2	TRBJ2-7	CASSSRWRGSSYEQYF	TGTGCCAGTAGCTCTAGATGGCGGGGGTCCTCCTACGAGCAGTACTTC
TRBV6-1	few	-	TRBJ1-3	CASSDDSSGNTIYF	TGTGCCAGCAGTGATGACAGCTCTGGAAACACCATATATTTT
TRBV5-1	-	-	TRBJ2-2	CASSLVGRANTGELFF	TGCGCCAGCAGCTTGGTTGGCCGGGCGAACACCGGGGAGCTGTTTTTT
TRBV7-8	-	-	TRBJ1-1	CASSLTETGTEAFF	TGTGCCAGCAGCTTAACGGAAACGGGCACTGAAGCTTTCTTT
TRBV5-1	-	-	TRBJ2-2	CASRPQWTKGTGELFF	TGCGCCAGCAGACCGCAATGGACCAAGGGGACCGGGGAGCTGTTTTTT
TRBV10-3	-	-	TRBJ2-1	CAISPTDNEQFF	TGTGCCATCAGCCCGACAGACAATGAGCAGTTCTTC
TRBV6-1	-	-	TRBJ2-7	CASSVDLTYEQYF	TGTGCCAGCAGTGTTGACCTAACCTACGAGCAGTACTTC
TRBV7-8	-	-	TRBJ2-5	CASSLSGNSIGLEQYF	TGTGCCAGCAGCTTATCCGGGAACTCCATAGGGCTAGAGCAGTACTTC
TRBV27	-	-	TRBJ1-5	CASSPRAHSNQPQHF	TGTGCCAGCAGCCCCAGGGCTCATAGCAATCAGCCCCAGCATTTT
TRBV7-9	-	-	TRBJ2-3	CASSPQGLGSQYF	TGTGCCAGCAGTCCGCAGGGGCTGGGATCGCAGTATTTT
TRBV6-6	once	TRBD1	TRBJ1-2	CASTPDRVGGYTF	TGTGCCAGCACCCCGGACAGGGTGGGTGGCTACACCTTC
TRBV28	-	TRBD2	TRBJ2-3	CASSWGLAGLTDTQYF	TGTGCCAGCAGTTGGGGACTAGCGGGACTCACAGATACGCAGTATTTT
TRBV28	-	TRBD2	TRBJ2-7	CASRAGTRYEQYF	TGTGCCAGCAGGGCCGGGACTAGATACGAGCAGTACTTC
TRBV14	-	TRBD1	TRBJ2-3	CASSPRTGGLTDTQYF	TGTGCCAGCAGCCCACGGACAGGGGGATTGACAGATACGCAGTATTTT
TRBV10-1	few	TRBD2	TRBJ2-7	CASTDPSGDPNEQYF	TGCGCCAGCACCGATCCTAGCGGGGACCCCAACGAGCAGTACTTC
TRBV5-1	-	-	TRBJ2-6	CASSRSGGLYSGANVLTF	TGCGCCAGCAGTCGATCGGGGGGCCTTTACTCTGGGGCCAACGTCCTGACTTTC